This T cell receptor beta chain emerged from a study of blood T cells in healthy people across ages. Overall study results and limits: Naive and antigen-experienced cells were not separated, limiting conclusive comparison.

In germline, CDR1 is MGHRA, CDR2 YSYEKL. Trimming took 0 bases from V and 1 from J, leaving 10 bases between them. The CDR3 length is 15 residues. The authors ran a second PCR of about 6 to 11 cycles using a sample-barcoded 5' primer and a J-beta primer mix. Each CDR3 protein gets one entry after TCRdb re-called the 5' RACE reads with MiXCR. The sample contains around 1.5 million distinct CDR3 sequences, approximately 42% of which appear only once. This clonotype appeared a few times. As yet, its antigen is unknown. This sequence originates from a woman between 18 and 30 years old in good health. Sequenced: blood. The chain has TRBV4-1 and TRBJ2-7; weak D call: TRBD1 (5 bases). CDR3 nucleotides: TGCGCCAGCAGCCAAGAGACAGAGTGGTCCTACGAGCAGTACTTC. The encoded protein is CASSQETEWSYEQYF.